Given below is one T cell receptor (beta chain) in context. Its antigen is currently unknown. The data derive from a study of blood T cell dynamics during melanoma immunotherapy. Per the germline V gene, CDR1 is PRHDT and CDR2 is FYEKMQ (reference sequence). This CDR3 comprises 18 residues. Trimming removed 1 base from V and 5 bases from J; junction bases left unmatched: 11. TCRdb keeps only in-frame clones here, not all; method: immunoSEQ multiplex PCR. Seen here are about 11,000 clones, 70% to 90% observed once, and the top ten hold about 15%. The study, taken as a whole, reports: At W3, later disease-control patients showed bifurcated PBMC repertoire changes, unlike progressors.

Time point meaning: pre-treatment baseline. This receptor was identified in a human donor with melanoma. The sequencing used blood, collected from a patient treated with checkpoint blockade. V is TRBV13 and J is TRBJ1-1, with 12 bases identical to TRBD1. The CDR3 DNA is TGTGCCAGCAGCTTAGCCGCAGGGACAGGGGGCGCTTGGACTGAAGCTTTCTTT. Amino acid sequence: CASSLAAGTGGAWTEAFF.